This TCR beta chain was sequenced during a study of spatial heterogeneity in lung cancer. There are 13 residues in the CDR3. Germline V CDR1 and CDR2: MDHEN, SYDVKM. Trimming removed 7 bases from V and 2 bases from J, with 11 bases in between. One entry per CDR3 protein results from TCRdb running MiXCR on the 5' RACE reads. Counted here are around 15,000 distinct CDR3 sequences, almost 7% occurring once; the ten biggest clones make up around 20%. The time point here: sample taken at primary tumor resection. This clonotype was counted ten times or more. Its specificity is unknown. Regarding the study as a whole: Ubiquitous and regional expanded TCR counts mirrored ubiquitous and regional nonsynonymous mutation counts, respectively. Expanded alpha and beta TCR counts within tumors tracked tumor mutation counts. For tumor T cells, estimated coverage reached only 6% to 7% (alpha) and 12% to 15% (beta).

The sample consisted of lung tumor tissue, taken at surgery. J is TRBJ1-1 and V is TRBV28; D is unclear. This receptor was identified in a female donor with early-stage non-small cell lung cancer. This CDR3 reads CASTSHLNTEAFF. The CDR3 bases are TGTGCCAGCACCTCACACCTAAACACTGAAGCTTTCTTT.